Below are 14 T cell receptor beta chains sequenced from a single sample in a study of T cell responses to AZD1222 COVID-19 vaccine. Data came from immunoSEQ multiplex PCR; TCRdb stores just in-frame clones and leaves some out. Of 150,000 to 170,000 clones listed, 90% are singletons. Material: peripheral blood, obtained on day 0 of AZD1222 vaccination. The receptors come from an adult in good health.

The V gene is TRBV23-1, the J gene TRBJ1-2, with D unresolved. TRBV23-1 is classed as an ORF, of uncertain function. With 0 bases removed from V and 3 bases from J, the gap between germline ends came to 11 bases. The CDR3 has 15 amino acids. The CDR3: CASSQSPGIDYGYTF. The CDR3 nucleotides are TGCGCCAGCAGTCAATCCCCCGGGATTGACTATGGCTACACCTTC.

The rearrangement links TRBV4-1 to TRBJ1-5; no reliable D call. Trimming took off 2 bases at V and 2 bases at J, with 7 bases between the two ends. Germline V gives CDR1 MGHRA, CDR2 YSYEKL. The CDR3 is made up of 14 amino acids. The CDR3 sequence is CASSQFIGNQPQHF. The CDR3 region has the DNA TGCGCCAGCAGCCAATTTATTGGCAATCAGCCCCAGCATTTT.

This clone was observed many times. The chain is built from TRBV27 and TRBJ2-3, with 7 nucleotides matching TRBD2. The CDR3 spans 12 residues. Germline V lookup: CDR1 MNHEY, CDR2 SMNVEV (reference sequence). V lost 3 bases and J lost 6; bases outside the gene matches: 0. The CDR3: CASSFGGDTQYF. DNA of the CDR3: TGTGCCAGCAGTTTCGGGGGGGATACGCAGTATTTT.

The V call is TRBV10-1, the J call TRBJ2-7, with a weak D call TRBD1 (5 bases). Deletions cut 0 bases from V and 0 bases from J, with 9 bases between. This CDR3 comprises 15 residues. Germline V lookup: CDR1 WNHNN, CDR2 SYGVQD (reference sequence). Here the CDR3 reads CASSESPDNSYEQYF. The CDR3 bases are TGCGCCAGCAGTGAGTCTCCGGACAACTCCTACGAGCAGTACTTC.

The CDR3 reads CASSPPHSLNTEAFF. CDR3 DNA: TGTGCCAGCTCACCACCTCATAGTTTGAACACTGAAGCTTTCTTT. The V call is TRBV18, the J call TRBJ1-1; no firm D call. Trimming removed 0 bases at V and 0 bases at J, with 8 bases between. Germline CDR1 is KGHSH and CDR2 is LQKENI. The CDR3 runs to 15 residues.

This sequence joins TRBV19 and TRBJ2-1; no firm D call. Trimming left V 5 bases short and J 9 bases short, with 17 bases between. The CDR3 extends over 14 amino acids. Germline assignment: CDR1 LNHDA and CDR2 SQIVND (reference sequence). The CDR3 is CASSFSLPRGEQFF. CDR3 in DNA: TGTGCCAGTAGTTTTTCCCTCCCGCGCGGTGAGCAGTTCTTC.

This clone was recorded only once. The V and J genes are TRBV19 and TRBJ1-2; D possibly corresponds to TRBD1 (5 bases). The CDR3 runs to 15 residues. The V gene's germline CDR1 is LNHDA and CDR2 SQIVND (reference sequence). The V end lost 5 bases, the J end lost 4 bases, and 17 bases lay between the germline ends. CDR3 region: CASSLDWGPGYGYTF. Written as DNA, the CDR3 is TGTGCCAGTAGTCTTGACTGGGGACCCGGCTATGGCTACACCTTC.

This chain uses TRBV6-5 with TRBJ1-2; TRBD1 is a possible D gene (6 bases). This CDR3 has 15 amino acids. Germline CDR1 and CDR2: MNHEY and SVGAGI. V was pared by 0 bases and J by 2 bases, with 10 bases between. CDR3 DNA sequence: TGTGCCAGCAGTTACTCGGGGGGCATAAACTATGGCTACACCTTC. The encoded protein is CASSYSGGINYGYTF.

This sequence joins TRBV23-1 and TRBJ1-2; D might be TRBD1 (5 bases). TRBV23-1 is treated as an ORF (open reading frame) with a function not yet certain. V dropped 9 bases and J dropped 2 bases, with 10 bases sitting between them. CDR3 size: 12 residues. CDR3 in DNA: TGCGCCAGATCGGACATAAACTATGGCTACACCTTC. The encoded protein is CARSDINYGYTF.

The chain uses TRBV29-1 and TRBJ2-1, with 7 bases matching TRBD1. The CDR3 has 12 amino acids. CDR1 and CDR2 (germline): SQVTM, ANQGSEA. V dropped 6 bases and J dropped 8; count of bases not matched to a gene: 7. CDR3 amino acids: CSVTGDGDEQFF. Written as DNA, the CDR3 is TGCAGCGTAACAGGGGACGGCGATGAGCAGTTCTTC.

The rearrangement joins TRBV20-1 to TRBJ2-1; TRBD1 agrees at 8 bases. Germline V lookup: CDR1 DFQATT, CDR2 SNEGSKA (reference sequence). The CDR3 runs to 9 residues. Trimming removed 6 bases from V and 13 bases from J; junction bases left unmatched: 2. The CDR3 nucleotides are TGCAGTGCCGGGACAGGTCAGTTCTTC. It translates to CSAGTGQFF.

This chain joins TRBV27 and TRBJ2-3; D might be TRBD2 (6 bases). Germline values: CDR1 MNHEY, CDR2 SMNVEV (reference sequence). CDR3 size: 12 residues. Trimming removed 5 bases from V and 8 bases from J, with 11 bases in between. The CDR3 protein is CASSPTAGTQYF. CDR3 coding DNA: TGTGCCAGCAGTCCCACAGCGGGTACGCAGTATTTT.

This chain connects TRBV28 to TRBJ2-2; no reliable D call. Between the trimmed V and J ends, which lost 5 bases and 5 bases, there was a span of 15 bases. CDR3 length equals 15 residues. CDR1 MDHEN and CDR2 SYDVKM come from the germline V gene. CDR3 bases: TGTGCCAGCAGTCCGGCCGTATCCGGAACCGGGGAGCTGTTTTTT. Protein: CASSPAVSGTGELFF.

This sequence joins TRBV19 and TRBJ1-4; possibly TRBD1 for D (6 bases). The CDR3 length is 14 residues. The ends were cut back, 3 bases at V and 8 bases at J, with 13 bases in the middle. Germline assignment: CDR1 LNHDA and CDR2 SQIVND (reference sequence). The CDR3 reads CASSIDRQVEKLFF. DNA for the CDR3: TGTGCCAGTAGTATCGACAGGCAGGTCGAAAAACTGTTTTTT.